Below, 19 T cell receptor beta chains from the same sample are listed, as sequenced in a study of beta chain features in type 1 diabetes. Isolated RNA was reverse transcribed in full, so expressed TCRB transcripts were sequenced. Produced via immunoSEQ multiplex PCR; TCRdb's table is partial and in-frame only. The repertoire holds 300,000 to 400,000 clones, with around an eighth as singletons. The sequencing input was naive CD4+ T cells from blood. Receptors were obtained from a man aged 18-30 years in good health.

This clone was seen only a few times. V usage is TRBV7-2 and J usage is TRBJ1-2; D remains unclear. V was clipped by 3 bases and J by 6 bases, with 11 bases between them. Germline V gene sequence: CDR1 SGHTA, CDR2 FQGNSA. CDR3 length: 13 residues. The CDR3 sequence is CASSFEAADGYTF. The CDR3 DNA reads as TGTGCCAGCAGCTTCGAGGCGGCCGATGGCTACACCTTC. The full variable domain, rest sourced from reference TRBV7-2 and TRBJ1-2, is GAGVSQSPSNKVTEKGKDVELRCDPISGHTALYWYRQSLGQGLEFLIYFQGNSAPDKSGLPSDRFSAERTGGSVSTLTIQRTQQEDSAVYLCASSFEAADGYTFGSGTRLTVV.

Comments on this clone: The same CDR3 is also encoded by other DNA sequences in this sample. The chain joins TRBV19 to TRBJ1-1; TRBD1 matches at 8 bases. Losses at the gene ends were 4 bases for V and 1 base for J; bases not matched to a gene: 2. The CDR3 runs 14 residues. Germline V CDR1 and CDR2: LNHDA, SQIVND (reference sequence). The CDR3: CASSNTGGNTEAFF. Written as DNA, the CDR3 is TGTGCCAGTAGTAACACAGGGGGGAACACTGAAGCTTTCTTT.

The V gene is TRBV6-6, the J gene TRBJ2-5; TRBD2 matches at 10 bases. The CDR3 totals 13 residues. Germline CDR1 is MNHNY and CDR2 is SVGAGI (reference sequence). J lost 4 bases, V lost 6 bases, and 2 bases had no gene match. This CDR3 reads CASSWTSGETQYF. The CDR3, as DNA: TGTGCCAGCAGCTGGACTAGCGGAGAGACCCAGTACTTC.

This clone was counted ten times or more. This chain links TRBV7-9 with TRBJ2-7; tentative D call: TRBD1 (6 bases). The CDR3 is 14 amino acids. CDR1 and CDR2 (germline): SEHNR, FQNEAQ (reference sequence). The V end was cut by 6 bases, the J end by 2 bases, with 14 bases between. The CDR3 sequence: CASSTYRVAYEQYF. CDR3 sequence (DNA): TGTGCCAGCAGTACTTACAGGGTAGCCTACGAGCAGTACTTC.

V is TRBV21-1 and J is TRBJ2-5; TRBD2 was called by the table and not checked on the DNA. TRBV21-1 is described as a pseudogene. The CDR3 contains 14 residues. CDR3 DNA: TGTGCCAGCAGAGGACTAGCTCCCCATGAGACCCAGTACTTC. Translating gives CASRGLAPHETQYF.

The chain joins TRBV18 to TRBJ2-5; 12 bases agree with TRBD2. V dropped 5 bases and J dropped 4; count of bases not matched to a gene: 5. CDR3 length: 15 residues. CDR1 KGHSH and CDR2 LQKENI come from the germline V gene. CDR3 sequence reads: CASSSSLAGGETQYF. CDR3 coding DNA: TGTGCCAGCTCATCCTCACTAGCGGGAGGAGAGACCCAGTACTTC.

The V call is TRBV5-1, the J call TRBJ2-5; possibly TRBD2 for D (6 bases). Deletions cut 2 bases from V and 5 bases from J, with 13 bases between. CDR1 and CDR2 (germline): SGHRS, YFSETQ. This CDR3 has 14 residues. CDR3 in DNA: TGCGCCAGCAGCTTAGCCCACCGGGGGGAGACCCAGTACTTC. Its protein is CASSLAHRGETQYF.

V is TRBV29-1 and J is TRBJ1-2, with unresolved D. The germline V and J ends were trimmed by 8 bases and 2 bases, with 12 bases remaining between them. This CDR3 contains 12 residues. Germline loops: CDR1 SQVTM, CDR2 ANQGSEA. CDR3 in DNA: TGCAGCTCTAGAGCCGGGAACTATGGCTACACCTTC. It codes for CSSRAGNYGYTF.

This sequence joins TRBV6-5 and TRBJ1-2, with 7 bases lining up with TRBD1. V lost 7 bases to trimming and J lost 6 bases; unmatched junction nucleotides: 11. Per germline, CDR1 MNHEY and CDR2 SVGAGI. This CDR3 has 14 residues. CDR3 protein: CASKRQGLFDGYTF. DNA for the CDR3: TGTGCCAGCAAAAGACAGGGCCTTTTCGATGGCTACACCTTC.

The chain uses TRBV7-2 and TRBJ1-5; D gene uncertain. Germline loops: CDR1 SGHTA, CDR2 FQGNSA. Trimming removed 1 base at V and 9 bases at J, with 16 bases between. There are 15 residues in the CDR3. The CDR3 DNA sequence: TGTGCCAGCAGCTTAGAAGCGTCAGTCCCCCGGCCCCAGCATTTT. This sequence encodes CASSLEASVPRPQHF. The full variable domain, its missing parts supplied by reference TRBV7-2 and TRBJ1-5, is GAGVSQSPSNKVTEKGKDVELRCDPISGHTALYWYRQSLGQGLEFLIYFQGNSAPDKSGLPSDRFSAERTGGSVSTLTIQRTQQEDSAVYLCASSLEASVPRPQHFGDGTRLSIL.

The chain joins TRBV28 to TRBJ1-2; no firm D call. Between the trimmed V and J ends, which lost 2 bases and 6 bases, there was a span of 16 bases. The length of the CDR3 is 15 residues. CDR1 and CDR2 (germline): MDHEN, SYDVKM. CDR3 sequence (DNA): TGTGCCAGCAGTTTACTCTCGGTAGGGAGACATGGCTACACCTTC. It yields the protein CASSLLSVGRHGYTF.

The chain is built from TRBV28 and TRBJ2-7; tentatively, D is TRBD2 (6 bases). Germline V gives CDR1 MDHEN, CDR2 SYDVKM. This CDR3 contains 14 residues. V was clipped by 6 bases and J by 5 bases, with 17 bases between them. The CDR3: CASRLPIAAHEQYF. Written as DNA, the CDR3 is TGTGCCAGCAGACTACCCATAGCGGCCCACGAGCAGTACTTC.

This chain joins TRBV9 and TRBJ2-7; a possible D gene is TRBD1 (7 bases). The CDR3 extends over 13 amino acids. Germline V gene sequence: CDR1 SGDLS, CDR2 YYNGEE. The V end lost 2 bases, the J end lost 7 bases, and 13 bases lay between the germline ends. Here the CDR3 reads CASSVEGASEQYF. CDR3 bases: TGTGCCAGCAGCGTGGAGGGGGCGAGTGAGCAGTACTTC.

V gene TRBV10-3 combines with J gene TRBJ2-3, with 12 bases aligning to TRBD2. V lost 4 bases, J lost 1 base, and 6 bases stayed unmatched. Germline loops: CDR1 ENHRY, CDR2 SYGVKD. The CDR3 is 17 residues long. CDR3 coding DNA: TGTGCCATCAGTGGGACTAGCGGGGACCGGGGCACAGATACGCAGTATTTT. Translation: CAISGTSGDRGTDTQYF.

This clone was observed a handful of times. Here the CDR3 DNA reads TGCGCCAGCAGCTTGGCTGGGACTAGCGGGAGAGGCGAGACAGATACGCAGTATTTT. Its translation is CASSLAGTSGRGETDTQYF. V and J are TRBV5-1 and TRBJ2-3, with 14 bases that match TRBD2. This CDR3 is built from 19 residues. The germline CDR1 and CDR2 sequences are SGHRS and YFSETQ. J was trimmed by 3 bases and V by 0 bases; bases with no gene match: 9.

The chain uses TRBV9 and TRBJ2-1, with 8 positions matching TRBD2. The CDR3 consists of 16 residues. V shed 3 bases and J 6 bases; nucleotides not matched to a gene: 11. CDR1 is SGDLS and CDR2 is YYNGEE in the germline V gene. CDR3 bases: TGTGCCAGCAGCGCCCCCAGGGCGGGAGGTTCCAATGAGCAGTTCTTC. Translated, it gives CASSAPRAGGSNEQFF.

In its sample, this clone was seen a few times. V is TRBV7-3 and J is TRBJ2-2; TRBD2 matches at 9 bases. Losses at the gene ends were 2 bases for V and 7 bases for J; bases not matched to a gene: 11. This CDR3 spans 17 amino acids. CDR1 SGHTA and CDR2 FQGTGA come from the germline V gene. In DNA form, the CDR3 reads TGTGCCAGCAGCTTATCTAGCGGGACCTCAAGAGGCGGGGAGCTGTTTTTT. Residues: CASSLSSGTSRGGELFF. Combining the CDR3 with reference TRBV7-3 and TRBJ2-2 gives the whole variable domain GAGVSQTPSNKVTEKGKYVELRCDPISGHTALYWYRQSLGQGPEFLIYFQGTGAADDSGLPNDRFFAVRPEGSVSTLKIQRTERGDSAVYLCASSLSSGTSRGGELFFGEGSRLTVL.

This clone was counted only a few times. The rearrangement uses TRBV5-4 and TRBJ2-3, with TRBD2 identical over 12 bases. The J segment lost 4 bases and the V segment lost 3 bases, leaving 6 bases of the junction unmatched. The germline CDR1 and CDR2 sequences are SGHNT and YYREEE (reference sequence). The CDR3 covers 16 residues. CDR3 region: CASSSRTSGVADTQYF. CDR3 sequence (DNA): TGTGCCAGCAGCTCCCGGACTAGCGGGGTAGCAGATACGCAGTATTTT.

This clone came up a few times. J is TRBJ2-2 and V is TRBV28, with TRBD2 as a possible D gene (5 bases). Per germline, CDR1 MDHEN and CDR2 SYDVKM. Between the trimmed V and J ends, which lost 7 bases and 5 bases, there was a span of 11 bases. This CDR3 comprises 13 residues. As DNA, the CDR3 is TGTGCCAGCACCGAGAGGGTAACCGGGGAGCTGTTTTTT. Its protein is CASTERVTGELFF.